In its sample, the clone carrying this T cell receptor beta chain was seen a few times. Antigen specificity is unknown. These data originate in a study of cytomegalovirus exposure and HLA in healthy donors. Study outcomes and limitations: Sequencing had likely introduced a cluster of highly shared sequence variants as an artifact. Reportedly, cytomegalovirus status was diagnosed with high sensitivity and specificity. In a later analysis, most CMV-associated TCR beta chains appeared HLA-restricted. Cytomegalovirus association was assigned to 170 or so TCR beta chains.

The PCR contained 60 Vbeta and 13 Jbeta primers. Here immunoSEQ multiplex PCR was the method, and the copy in TCRdb shows in-frame clones only, minus some. This sample has about 170,000 clones; 62% occur once, and the top ten carry around 2.9%. Trimming took off 4 bases at V and 5 bases at J, with 12 bases between the two ends. From germline, CDR1 is SNHLY and CDR2 FYNNEI. This CDR3 contains 14 residues. The clonotype originates from a man aged 40-49 years in good health and CMV-seronegative. Input material: PBMCs. This chain links TRBV2 with TRBJ1-5; maybe TRBD1 (5 bases). The CDR3 spells CASSVVGGDQPQHF. DNA for the CDR3: TGTGCCAGCAGTGTGGTGGGAGGGGATCAGCCCCAGCATTTT.